This passage covers 13 T cell receptor beta chains from one sample sequenced in a study of cytomegalovirus exposure and HLA in healthy donors. PCR involved 60 Vbeta and 13 Jbeta primers. Profiled with immunoSEQ multiplex PCR; TCRdb holds only in-frame clones, not every one. The repertoire has about 160,000 clones, around 80% of them found once; the top ten carry about 4.3%. Sequenced material: PBMCs. These TCRs come from a young man in good health and CMV-seronegative.

The DNA for the CDR3 is TGCGCCAGCAGTCTAGAGGGGGGAGGGAGGACTGAAGCTTTCTTT. Its protein product is CASSLEGGGRTEAFF. The chain combines TRBV4-3 with TRBJ1-1, with D perhaps matching TRBD1 (6 bases). V was trimmed by 6 bases and J by 5 bases, leaving 19 bases between them. This CDR3 has 15 residues. CDR1 and CDR2 from the germline V gene are LGHNA and YSLEER.

This clone appeared a few times. The chain links TRBV28 to TRBJ1-1; maybe TRBD1 (6 bases). V was trimmed by 6 bases and J by 5 bases, leaving 7 bases between them. This CDR3 has 11 residues. From germline, CDR1 is MDHEN and CDR2 SYDVKM. For the CDR3, the DNA is TGTGCCAGCAGAACAGGGACTGAAGCTTTCTTT. Encoded protein: CASRTGTEAFF.

V is TRBV6-5 and J is TRBJ2-5; 12 nucleotides align to TRBD2. The V gene's germline CDR1 is MNHEY and CDR2 SVGAGI. This CDR3 spans 15 amino acids. Trimming removed 6 bases from V and 4 bases from J; junction bases left unmatched: 6. CDR3 nucleotide sequence: TGTGCCAGCAGAGCTAGCGGGGGGGCCGGAGAGACCCAGTACTTC. Translated, it gives CASRASGGAGETQYF.

The gene calls are TRBV11-2 and TRBJ2-1; 7 bases are a match to TRBD1. The CDR3 is 17 amino acids. Germline CDR1 SGHAT, CDR2 FQNNGV. V lost 2 bases and J lost 2; bases outside the gene matches: 9. This CDR3 is CASSLFMGDSPYNEQFF. CDR3 DNA sequence: TGTGCCAGCAGCTTATTTATGGGGGACAGCCCCTACAATGAGCAGTTCTTC.

This clone turned up a few times. The chain has TRBV6-6 and TRBJ1-5; no firm D call. V was clipped by 6 bases and J by 3 bases, with 15 bases between them. Germline-derived CDR1 and CDR2 are MNHNY and SVGAGI (reference sequence). The CDR3 length is 15 residues. CDR3 sequence reads: CASSFPGEFNQPQHF. CDR3 DNA: TGTGCCAGCAGCTTCCCCGGGGAGTTCAATCAGCCCCAGCATTTT.

The genes are TRBV28 and TRBJ1-1; 8 bases agree with TRBD1. CDR3 size: 15 residues. After removal of 8 bases from V and 4 bases from J, the junction contained 12 bases not matched to a gene. In germline, CDR1 is MDHEN, CDR2 SYDVKM. CDR3 nucleotides: TGTGCCAGCGTAGGACAGGGAATCTTTGGCACTGAAGCTTTCTTT. This codes for CASVGQGIFGTEAFF. The full variable domain, rest sourced from reference TRBV28 and TRBJ1-1, is DVKVTQSSRYLVKRTGEKVFLECVQDMDHENMFWYRQDPGLGLRLIYFSYDVKMKEKGDIPEGYSVSREKKERFSLILESASTNQTSMYLCASVGQGIFGTEAFFGQGTRLTVV.

This chain links TRBV14 with TRBJ1-2; TRBD1 agrees at 9 bases. The CDR3 runs 13 residues. The ends lost 4 bases at V and 8 bases at J; junction bases unmatched: 5. Germline CDR1 and CDR2: SGHDN and FVKESK. The CDR3 is CASSPRTGAGYTF. The CDR3 nucleotides read TGTGCCAGCAGCCCCCGGACAGGGGCGGGCTACACCTTC. The full variable domain, completed using reference TRBV14 and TRBJ1-2, is EAGVTQFPSHSVIEKGQTVTLRCDPISGHDNLYWYRRVMGKEIKFLLHFVKESKQDESGMPNNRFLAERTGGTYSTLKVQPAELEDSGVYFCASSPRTGAGYTFGSGTRLTVV.

In the case of this clone: Other DNA sequences of this sample code for an identical CDR3. J is TRBJ2-3 and V is TRBV9, with 8 bases identical to TRBD2. The CDR3 spans 15 residues. J gave up 3 bases and V 4 bases, and 7 bases lay outside the gene matches. Germline CDR1 and CDR2: SGDLS and YYNGEE. Here the CDR3 reads CASSPSAGATDTQYF. The CDR3 nucleotides read TGTGCCAGCAGCCCCTCAGCGGGGGCGACAGATACGCAGTATTTT.

The chain couples TRBV19 to TRBJ2-7; TRBD1 agrees at 11 bases. Germline trimming cut 5 bases from V and 3 bases from J; bases unmatched to any gene: 3. Germline assignment: CDR1 LNHDA and CDR2 SQIVND (reference sequence). The CDR3 spans 14 residues. CDR3 bases: TGTGCCAGTAGTGCCGGGACAGGGGGCTACGAGCAGTACTTC. It codes for CASSAGTGGYEQYF. Complete variable domain (other parts from reference TRBV19 and TRBJ2-7): DGGITQSPKYLFRKEGQNVTLSCEQNLNHDAMYWYRQDPGQGLRLIYYSQIVNDFQKGDIAEGYSVSREKKESFPLTVTSAQKNPTAFYLCASSAGTGGYEQYFGPGTRLTVT.

J is TRBJ2-7 and V is TRBV29-1, with D possibly matching TRBD1 (5 bases). CDR1 and CDR2 (germline): SQVTM, ANQGSEA. V was shortened by 4 bases and J by 3 bases, with 7 bases between the two germline ends. The CDR3 is made up of 11 amino acids. DNA of the CDR3: TGCAGCGTTGGACAGAACTACGAGCAGTACTTC. It translates to CSVGQNYEQYF.

The V call is TRBV2, the J call TRBJ2-4; D not resolved. V gave up 1 base and J gave up 7 bases, with 17 bases separating them. There are 16 residues in the CDR3. The germline V gene encodes CDR1 SNHLY and CDR2 FYNNEI. The CDR3 loop is CASSEGVLEVRNIQYF. The CDR3 nucleotides read TGTGCCAGCAGTGAAGGGGTCCTAGAAGTTCGCAACATTCAGTACTTC.

V usage is TRBV6-1 and J usage is TRBJ2-7; tentative D call: TRBD1 (7 bases). The V gene lost 7 bases and the J gene lost 2 bases, with 15 bases spanning the gap. CDR1 MNHNS and CDR2 SASEGT come from the germline V gene. This CDR3 is built from 14 residues. This chain's CDR3 is CASTPGGNPYEQYF. The CDR3, as DNA: TGTGCCAGCACCCCAGGGGGGAATCCCTACGAGCAGTACTTC.

The chain couples TRBV13 to TRBJ1-5; possible D gene TRBD1, 5 bases. Germline values: CDR1 PRHDT, CDR2 FYEKMQ (reference sequence). The CDR3 sequence is 15 residues long. Deletions cut 1 base from V and 3 bases from J, with 10 bases between. CDR3 DNA: TGTGCCAGCAGCTTAGCAGGGTCACTCAATCAGCCCCAGCATTTT. Translation: CASSLAGSLNQPQHF.